Listed below are T cell receptor beta chains from one sample, sequenced in a study of cytomegalovirus exposure and HLA in healthy donors. The data were produced by immunoSEQ multiplex PCR, yet TCRdb's version contains in-frame clones alone and is incomplete. The sample consists of 160,000 or so clones, 75% to 80% of them appearing once. Sample: PBMCs. The receptors shown here come from a middle-aged woman in good health and CMV-seronegative. Both conserved end residues are part of each CDR3. The D gene is left open where the match is weak. Clone size is not always given. Where it is, it says once, few, many or a class for expanded clones.

.	TRBV4-1	TRBJ2-7	TRBD1	TGCGCCAGCAGCCAAGCCGACAGGGGGCGATCGACCGAGCAGTACTTC	CASSQADRGRSTEQYF
.	TRBV7-8	TRBJ2-3	TRBD2	TGTGCCAGCAGCTTTAGCGGGGGGGGCACAGATACGCAGTATTTT	CASSFSGGGTDTQYF
.	TRBV2	TRBJ1-4	.	TGTGCCAGCAGTGTACAGGGAACTAATGAAAAACTGTTTTTT	CASSVQGTNEKLFF
.	TRBV4-1	TRBJ2-7	.	TGCGCCAGCAGCTTGGAGAGCTCCTACGAGCAGTACTTC	CASSLESSYEQYF
few	TRBV5-5	TRBJ2-7	.	TGTGCCAGCAGATCGTCGCGCCCTAGCTACGAGCAGTACTTC	CASRSSRPSYEQYF
.	TRBV5-1	TRBJ2-1	.	TGCGCCAGCAGGGCGTCACTAGGTTACAATGAGCAGTTCTTC	CASRASLGYNEQFF
.	TRBV6-5	TRBJ1-1	TRBD1	TGTGCCAGCATTTACAGGGGGCAGGGAAACACTGAAGCTTTCTTT	CASIYRGQGNTEAFF
.	TRBV2	TRBJ1-1	.	TGTGCCAGCAGTGAGGAAAGACTGACCAACACTGAAGCTTTCTTT	CASSEERLTNTEAFF
.	TRBV2	TRBJ2-2	TRBD2	TGTGCCAGCAAAGAACTAGCGGGGGGCACCGGGGAGCTGTTTTTT	CASKELAGGTGELFF
.	TRBV2	TRBJ1-5	TRBD1	TGTGCCAGCAGGGGTTCCGACAGGGCGGGCAATCAGCCCCAGCATTTT	CASRGSDRAGNQPQHF
.	TRBV12-5	TRBJ2-3	.	TGTGCTAGTGGTCTCGAACAGGGCTCAGATACGCAGTATTTT	CASGLEQGSDTQYF
few	TRBV4-1	TRBJ1-1	.	TGCGCCAGCAGCCAAGATCCGTACACTGAAGCTTTCTTT	CASSQDPYTEAFF
.	TRBV28	TRBJ2-7	TRBD1	TGTGCCTCGGGGACAGGCTACGAGCAGTACTTC	CASGTGYEQYF
.	TRBV2	TRBJ2-7	TRBD2	TGTGCCAGCAGCCGCCTGGGGGCGGGAGCGGGGGACTTC	CASSRLGAGAGDF
.	TRBV9	TRBJ2-1	TRBD2	TGTGCCAGCAGCGTAGGTAGCGGGGGGGCCGGAACCTACAATGAGCAGTTCTTC	CASSVGSGGAGTYNEQFF
.	TRBV11-2	TRBJ1-1	TRBD1	TGTGCCAGCAGCCCAATCACAGGGGGCGCGGGAGCTTTCTTT	CASSPITGGAGAFF
few	TRBV2	TRBJ2-1	TRBD2	TGTGCCAGCAGACTAGCGGGGGGGCATGAGCAGTTCTTC	CASRLAGGHEQFF
.	TRBV13	TRBJ2-5	TRBD2	TGTGCCAGCAGCTTACCGGGGGGGTCTGAGACCCAGTACTTC	CASSLPGGSETQYF
.	TRBV10-3	TRBJ1-2	.	TGTGCCATCACGGAGAATAACTATGGCTACACCTTC	CAITENNYGYTF
.	TRBV15	TRBJ2-3	TRBD2	TGTGCCACCAGCAGAGATGGCGGGGGGGATACGCAGTATTTT	CATSRDGGGDTQYF
.	TRBV10-1	TRBJ2-1	.	TGCGCCAGCAGTGACCTAGGCGATTCGAGCTCCTACAATGAGCAGTTCTTC	CASSDLGDSSSYNEQFF
.	TRBV4-1	TRBJ2-5	.	TGCGCCAGCAGCCCCAAGGCCGGGATGCAAGAGACCCAGTACTTC	CASSPKAGMQETQYF
.	TRBV5-1	TRBJ2-3	.	TGCGCCAGCAGCTTGTGGGCCCCGGATACGCAGTATTTT	CASSLWAPDTQYF
.	TRBV4-1	TRBJ2-5	.	TGCGCCAGCAGCCAACATTCGGCAGGGCCCCAAGAGACCCAGTACTTC	CASSQHSAGPQETQYF
.	TRBV4-2	TRBJ2-1	TRBD1	TGTGCCAGCAGCCGAAGTGGGACAGCTTACAATGAGCAGTTCTTC	CASSRSGTAYNEQFF
.	TRBV29-1	TRBJ1-3	.	TGCAGCGTTGAAGATTTGGTGTTCGGTGGAAACACCATATATTTT	CSVEDLVFGGNTIYF
.	TRBV28	TRBJ1-5	.	TGTGCCAGCAGTTTAACCGGGGAGGACAATCAGCCCCAGCATTTT	CASSLTGEDNQPQHF
.	TRBV5-1	TRBJ2-1	.	TGCGCCAGCAGCTTCCCTAAAGACGGACAGACAAGCTCCTACAATGAGCAGTTCTTC	CASSFPKDGQTSSYNEQFF
once	TRBV7-2	TRBJ1-6	TRBD1	TGTGCCAGCAGCGGACAGGGATTTGGCAATTCACCCCTCCACTTT	CASSGQGFGNSPLHF
.	TRBV7-8	TRBJ1-3	.	TGTGCCAGCAGCCCACCAGGGAATGGAAACACCATATATTTT	CASSPPGNGNTIYF
.	TRBV19	TRBJ1-2	TRBD1	TGTGCCACCCTCCGGACAGGGATCGATGGCTACACCTTC	CATLRTGIDGYTF
.	TRBV7-3	TRBJ1-6	.	TGTGCCAGCAGCCCCACGGGTCTTCTGAATTCACCCCTCCACTTT	CASSPTGLLNSPLHF
.	TRBV6-5	TRBJ2-5	.	TGTGCCAGCAGTGCCAGGACAGCCCAAGAGACCCAGTACTTC	CASSARTAQETQYF
.	TRBV4-1	TRBJ2-5	TRBD2	TGCGCCAGCAGCCAAGATTGGCGGGGGGGCCAAGAGACCCAGTACTTC	CASSQDWRGGQETQYF
.	TRBV10-3	TRBJ2-7	TRBD1	TGTGCCATCAGTGAAGGGACAGGGGCCTCCTACGAGCAGTACTTC	CAISEGTGASYEQYF
once	TRBV5-1	TRBJ2-1	TRBD2	TGCGCCAGCAGCTTAAGCGGGGGGAATGAGCAGTTCTTC	CASSLSGGNEQFF
once	TRBV5-6	TRBJ2-5	TRBD2	TGTGCCAGCAGCACAAGACTAGCAGAGACCCAGTACTTC	CASSTRLAETQYF